This T cell receptor (beta chain) was captured in a study of T cell repertoires in cytomegalovirus infection. Overall study context: Selection of CMV epitopes for the study included recently identified HLA-C-restricted and well-studied HLA-B-restricted ones. Findings and limits, study-wide: CMV carriers with the relevant HLA were identified by cumulative public TCR beta family frequency. Dominating the ex vivo response were TCR beta clonotypes that were CMV-specific and HLA-C-restricted.

TCRdb ran MiXCR on the reads and lists one entry per CDR3 protein. The sample includes some 320,000 distinct CDR3 sequences, 29% seen only once; the top ten take around 20%. In the case of this clonotype: Its antigen is undetermined.

The CDR3 extends over 15 amino acids. The J segment lost 3 bases and the V segment lost 2 bases, leaving 3 bases of the junction unmatched. Germline values: CDR1 MNHNY, CDR2 SVGAGI (reference sequence). The genes are TRBV6-6 and TRBJ2-1; TRBD1 aligns across 8 bases. This specimen consisted of cultured PBMCs, obtained from culture after CMV antigen stimulation. The sequence derives from a human donor in good health (CMV status not recorded). Some clones in this sample may be carry-over from other donors' samples. The CDR3 DNA is TGTGCCAGCAGTTACGCCGGACAGGGCTACAATGAGCAGTTCTTC. It translates to CASSYAGQGYNEQFF.